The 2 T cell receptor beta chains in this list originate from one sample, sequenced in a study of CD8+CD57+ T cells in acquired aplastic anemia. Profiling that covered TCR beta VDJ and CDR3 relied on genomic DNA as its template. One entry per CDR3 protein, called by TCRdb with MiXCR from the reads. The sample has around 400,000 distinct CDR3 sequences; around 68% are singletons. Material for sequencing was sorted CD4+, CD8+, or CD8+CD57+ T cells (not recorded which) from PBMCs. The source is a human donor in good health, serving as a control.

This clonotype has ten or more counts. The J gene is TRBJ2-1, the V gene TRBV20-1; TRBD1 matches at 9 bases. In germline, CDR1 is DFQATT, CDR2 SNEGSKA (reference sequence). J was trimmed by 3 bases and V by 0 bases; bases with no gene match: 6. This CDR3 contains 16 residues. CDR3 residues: CSARDLGQGIYNEQFF. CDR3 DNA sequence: TGCAGTGCTAGAGATCTCGGACAGGGGATCTACAATGAGCAGTTCTTC.

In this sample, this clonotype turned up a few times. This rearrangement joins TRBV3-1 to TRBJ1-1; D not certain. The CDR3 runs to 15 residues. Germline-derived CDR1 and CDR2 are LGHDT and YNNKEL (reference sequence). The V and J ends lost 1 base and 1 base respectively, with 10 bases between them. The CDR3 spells CASSQGLWPNTEAFF. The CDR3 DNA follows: TGTGCCAGCAGCCAAGGGCTTTGGCCGAACACTGAAGCTTTCTTT.